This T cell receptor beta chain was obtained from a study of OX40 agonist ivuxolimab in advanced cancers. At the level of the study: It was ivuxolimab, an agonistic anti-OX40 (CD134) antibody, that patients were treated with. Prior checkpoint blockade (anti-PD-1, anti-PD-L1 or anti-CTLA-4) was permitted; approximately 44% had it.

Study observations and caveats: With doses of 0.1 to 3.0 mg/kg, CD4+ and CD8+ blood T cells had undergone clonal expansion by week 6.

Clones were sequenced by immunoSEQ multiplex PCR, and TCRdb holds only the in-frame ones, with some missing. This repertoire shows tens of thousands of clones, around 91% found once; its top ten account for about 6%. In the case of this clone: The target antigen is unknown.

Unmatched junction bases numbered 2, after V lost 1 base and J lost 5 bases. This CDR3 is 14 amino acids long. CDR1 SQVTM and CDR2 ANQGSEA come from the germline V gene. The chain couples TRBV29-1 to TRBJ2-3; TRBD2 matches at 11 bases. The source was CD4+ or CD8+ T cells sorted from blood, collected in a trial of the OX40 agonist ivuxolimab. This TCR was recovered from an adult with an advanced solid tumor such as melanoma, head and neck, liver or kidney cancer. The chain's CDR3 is CSVEVLAGGDTQYF. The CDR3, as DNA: TGCAGCGTTGAAGTCCTAGCGGGAGGAGATACGCAGTATTTT.